The rows below give T cell receptor beta chains drawn from one sample of a study of beta chain features in type 1 diabetes. The method was immunoSEQ multiplex PCR; TCRdb's version includes in-frame clones alone and lacks a portion of them. Seen here are some 660,000 clones, around 15% observed once, and the top ten hold 0.04%. The sequencing sample was made of naive CD4+ T cells from blood. The receptor set was obtained from a young man with type 1 diabetes. CDR3s include the opening cysteine and the closing phenylalanine or tryptophan. The D gene is left open where the match is weak. Clone size is given for some rows only: seen once, a few or many times, or a class if the clone is expanded.

v_gene: TRBV5-4
d_gene: TRBD1
j_gene: TRBJ1-2
abundance: -
CDR3nt: TGTGCCAGCTGGGACAGGGCCAAAGCTAACTATGGCTACACCTTC
CDR3aa: CASWDRAKANYGYTF

v_gene: TRBV30
d_gene: -
j_gene: TRBJ2-7
abundance: -
CDR3nt: TGTGCCTGGAGTGTACGGGCCGAGCAGTACTTC
CDR3aa: CAWSVRAEQYF

v_gene: TRBV11-2
d_gene: TRBD2
j_gene: TRBJ2-1
abundance: few
CDR3nt: TGTGCCAGCAGCCAACTTCGGGGGGGCTCCTACAATGAGCAGTTCTTC
CDR3aa: CASSQLRGGSYNEQFF

v_gene: TRBV6-5
d_gene: -
j_gene: TRBJ1-2
abundance: few
CDR3nt: TGTGCCAGCAGTCGAAGACAGGAGGACTATGGCTACACCTTC
CDR3aa: CASSRRQEDYGYTF

v_gene: TRBV5-1
d_gene: -
j_gene: TRBJ1-3
abundance: -
CDR3nt: TGCGCCAGCAGCTTAAGGGGTAGTGGAAACACCATATATTTT
CDR3aa: CASSLRGSGNTIYF

v_gene: TRBV7-2
d_gene: -
j_gene: TRBJ2-2
abundance: few
CDR3nt: TGTGCCAGCAGCTTAAGGGTAGCGCCGTTCGCGAACACCGGGGAGCTGTTTTTT
CDR3aa: CASSLRVAPFANTGELFF

v_gene: TRBV11-2
d_gene: TRBD2
j_gene: TRBJ2-7
abundance: -
CDR3nt: TGTGCCAGCAGCTTAGAGGCTAGCGGGAATAGGCAGTACTTC
CDR3aa: CASSLEASGNRQYF

v_gene: TRBV25-1
d_gene: -
j_gene: TRBJ2-3
abundance: few
CDR3nt: TGTGCCAGCAGTGATATCGAGGGCACAGATACGCAGTATTTT
CDR3aa: CASSDIEGTDTQYF

v_gene: TRBV7-9
d_gene: -
j_gene: TRBJ1-2
abundance: few
CDR3nt: TGTGCCAGCAGCGTTCCGTCGGGTGACAAGTCATATGGCTACACCTTC
CDR3aa: CASSVPSGDKSYGYTF

v_gene: TRBV5-1
d_gene: -
j_gene: TRBJ2-1
abundance: -
CDR3nt: TGCGCCAGCAGCTTAGGACTGAATGAGCAGTTCTTC
CDR3aa: CASSLGLNEQFF

v_gene: TRBV4-3
d_gene: TRBD1
j_gene: TRBJ1-6
abundance: -
CDR3nt: TGCGCCAGCAGCCAGGGACCCGGGACAGCGGTTTCACCCCTCCACTTT
CDR3aa: CASSQGPGTAVSPLHF

v_gene: TRBV18
d_gene: -
j_gene: TRBJ1-5
abundance: few
CDR3nt: TGTGCCAGCTCACAAGGGACCGAGGGGCAGCATTTT
CDR3aa: CASSQGTEGQHF

v_gene: TRBV9
d_gene: -
j_gene: TRBJ1-2
abundance: few
CDR3nt: TGTGCCAGCAGCGTACAGGGATTTAATAACTATGGCTACACCTTC
CDR3aa: CASSVQGFNNYGYTF

v_gene: TRBV13
d_gene: -
j_gene: TRBJ2-1
abundance: few
CDR3nt: TGTGCCAGCAGCCCTCGCGCCGTGAAGGGGAGCAATGAGCAGTTCTTC
CDR3aa: CASSPRAVKGSNEQFF

v_gene: TRBV10-3
d_gene: -
j_gene: TRBJ1-1
abundance: -
CDR3nt: TGTGCCATCAGTGCAGGCACTGAAGCTTTCTTT
CDR3aa: CAISAGTEAFF

v_gene: TRBV18
d_gene: -
j_gene: TRBJ2-1
abundance: few
CDR3nt: TGTGCCAGCTCACCACCAGGGTACAATGAGCAGTTCTTC
CDR3aa: CASSPPGYNEQFF

v_gene: TRBV4-1
d_gene: TRBD2
j_gene: TRBJ2-3
abundance: once
CDR3nt: TGCGCCAGCAGCCCCCTCGGTCAGCGGGGAGGGGTTGGGCAGTATTTT
CDR3aa: CASSPLGQRGGVGQYF